The source of this TCR beta chain is a study of blood T cell repertoires in COVID-19 (dated by TCRdb to 2020 to 2021). For context, the study as a whole: Collaborator samples came from the United States, Italy and Spain and covered acute and convalescent phases of COVID-19. The repertoires were released in a freely available public database intended as a resource for research on the immune response to SARS-CoV-2. Samples came from the ongoing ImmuneRACE study (first 160 participants) plus 1,254 subjects from 6 global collaborators. A de-identified subject ID, COVID-19 status, age in years and sex were almost always included in the sample metadata. Deeply sampled blood TCRbeta repertoires from subjects exposed to, actively infected with, or recovered from COVID-19 were included in the dataset. The material from the prospective study consisted of cDNA or gDNA derived from T cells, B-cell-depleted T cells, or PBMCs. Where available, HLA class I and class II types were taken from metadata supplied by the sample provider and were not determined by assay-based typing.

The CDR3 has 11 amino acids, counting the end cysteine and phenylalanine. Only the CDR3 DNA is retained, 33 bases long and in frame from the first base. V is trimmed back by 6 bases and J by 6 bases, and the junction contains 4 bases that no gene match accounts for. Sequences DFQATT (CDR1) and SNEGSKA (CDR2) are obtained from the germline V gene (reference sequence). Whole blood was collected in K2EDTA tubes by collaborating institutions according to the institutions' own protocols. For TCRbeta analysis, collaborators shipped samples in one of three forms: frozen whole blood, isolated PBMCs, or DNA extracted from either of those sample types. Details on this clone: No cognate antigen has been identified for it. One base away there is no much larger clone; base qualities are not given.

The immunoSEQ Assay, a bias-controlled multiplex PCR, was used to amplify TCRbeta CDR3 regions from genomic DNA. The study's own analysis went as follows. Nucleated cell counts per sample were estimated from amplification of reference gene primers within the assay. To quantify the absolute abundance of each unique TCRbeta CDR3 rearrangement, sequence reads were collapsed and filtered. Productive Simpson clonality was computed per sample as the square root of Simpson's diversity index over productive rearrangements. In its TCRdb copy, this immuneACCESS table keeps in-frame sequences only and misses some clones. Where compared with another copy, unresolved V genes explain less than half of these, and the others have no known cause. V and J calls and clone size come straight from that table; D and trimming were deduced from the DNA. Counted in this sample were 95,000 to 150,000 clones; around three quarters of them appeared once. The ten largest clones add up to roughly 2% of the sample.

Study-wide conclusions, independent of this receptor: The amount of clinical and demographic metadata varied by source and participant and was provided uncurated.

The TCR was taken from a woman aged 70 to 79 with acute or convalescent COVID-19. The sample taken for sequencing was peripheral blood. Rearrangement joined TRBV20-1 to TRBJ2-7; the central 8 bases match TRBD1. CDR3 sequence: CSAPTGGEQYF. The DNA is as follows: TGCAGTGCGCCCACAGGGGGCGAGCAGTACTTC.